This entry lists 19 T cell receptor beta chains sequenced from one sample in a study of shared clonotypes between healthy human individuals. TCRdb keeps only in-frame clones here, not all; method: immunoSEQ multiplex PCR. The sample has roughly 2 million clones, 90% to 95% seen once. Sequenced: naive CD4+ T cells sorted from blood. Noted subset: CD45RA+ positively selected. The receptors here all came from a young man in good health.

The V gene is TRBV7-8, the J gene TRBJ1-5; D is uncertain. Between the trimmed V and J ends, which lost 4 bases and 2 bases, there was a span of 12 bases. The germline V gene has CDR1 SGHVS and CDR2 FQNEAQ. This CDR3 spans 15 amino acids. The CDR3 DNA follows: TGTGCCAGCAGCTCAGGAGTTTCCGGCAATCAGCCCCAGCATTTT. This encodes CASSSGVSGNQPQHF.

The chain couples TRBV5-6 to TRBJ1-1; D is unclear. CDR3 length: 14 amino acids. V lost 0 bases to trimming and J lost 1 base, with 7 bases between them. CDR1 is SGHDT, CDR2 YYEEEE, per germline. Written as DNA, the CDR3 is TGTGCCAGCAGCTTGGGGCCAGAGAACACTGAAGCTTTCTTT. Its protein product is CASSLGPENTEAFF.

The chain carries TRBV19 and TRBJ1-5, with TRBD1 matching 8 bases. The CDR3 is 18 residues long. Germline V gives CDR1 LNHDA, CDR2 SQIVND (reference sequence). J gave up 0 bases and V 5 bases, and 12 bases lay outside the gene matches. The CDR3 DNA is TGTGCCAGTAGTCACGGGACAGGAGCTCGTTATAGCAATCAGCCCCAGCATTTT. Translation: CASSHGTGARYSNQPQHF.

This clone was recorded only once. At one end, the junction sequence differs from germline, possibly due to a read error. This chain links TRBV28 with TRBJ1-1, with TRBD1 matching over 12 bases. Germline lookup yields CDR1 MDHEN and CDR2 SYDVKM. This CDR3 region has 14 residues. CDR3 sequence reads: CASSFGGQGARIVF. The CDR3 DNA reads TGTGCCAGCAGTTTCGGGGGACAGGGGGCGCGAATTGTCTTT.

This clone was seen once. The chain combines TRBV5-8 with TRBJ1-1; 9 positions match TRBD1. The junction had 6 bases not matched to a gene; V was cut back by 3 bases and J by 6 bases. The CDR3 consists of 14 residues. Germline lookup yields CDR1 SGHTS and CDR2 YDEGEE. Written as DNA, the CDR3 is TGTGCCAGCAGCTGGCGGGACAGGGTGGCTGAAGCTTTCTTT. This gives the protein CASSWRDRVAEAFF.

This chain links TRBV18 with TRBJ1-4; 10 bases map to TRBD1. V lost 3 bases to trimming and J lost 7 bases; unmatched junction nucleotides: 11. This CDR3 comprises 17 residues. CDR1 and CDR2 from the germline V gene are KGHSH and LQKENI. The CDR3 here is CASSPDRGTLMGEKLFF. In nucleotides, the CDR3 is TGTGCCAGCTCACCGGACAGGGGGACCCTAATGGGTGAAAAACTGTTTTTT.

This clone was found once. The sample carries other DNA sequences with the same CDR3. The genes are TRBV7-2 and TRBJ2-7, with D unclear. Germline V lookup: CDR1 SGHTA, CDR2 FQGNSA. Trimming shortened V by 2 bases and J by 4 bases, and 9 bases separated the two germline ends. CDR3 size: 13 residues. The CDR3 nucleotides read TGTGCCAGCAGCTTAAGGGCCGAGTACGAGCAGTACTTC. Encoded protein: CASSLRAEYEQYF. Full variable domain (outside the CDR3, taken from reference TRBV7-2 and TRBJ2-7): GAGVSQSPSNKVTEKGKDVELRCDPISGHTALYWYRQSLGQGLEFLIYFQGNSAPDKSGLPSDRFSAERTGGSVSTLTIQRTQQEDSAVYLCASSLRAEYEQYFGPGTRLTVT.

V and J are TRBV28 and TRBJ1-6; D ambiguous. The V gene's germline CDR1 is MDHEN and CDR2 SYDVKM. The CDR3 has 16 amino acids. V shed 5 bases and J shed 10 bases, with 21 bases lying between them. CDR3 amino acids: CASSTTDKEDGSPLHF. The CDR3 DNA is TGTGCCAGCAGTACAACAGATAAGGAGGATGGATCACCCCTCCACTTT.

The chain employs TRBV11-2 and TRBJ1-2; D is ambiguous. The germline V and J ends were trimmed by 1 base and 8 bases, with 11 bases remaining between them. Looked up from germline, CDR1 is SGHAT and CDR2 is FQNNGV. The CDR3 spans 13 residues. The CDR3 sequence: CASSLVVGWGYTF. CDR3 nucleotides: TGTGCCAGCAGCTTAGTGGTGGGTTGGGGCTACACCTTC.

The chain is built from TRBV6-1 and TRBJ2-7; possible D gene TRBD1, 6 bases. V lost 4 bases to trimming and J lost 2 bases, with 15 bases between them. Germline V gene data show CDR1 as MNHNS and CDR2 as SASEGT. The CDR3 covers 15 residues. CDR3 protein: CASSVLRGGPYEQYF. The CDR3 DNA reads as TGTGCCAGCAGTGTACTCAGGGGCGGACCCTACGAGCAGTACTTC.

This clone was counted once. CDR3 bases: TGCGCCAGCAGCTTGGGTTTACGGGGGACTAGGAGCGATCACGAGCAGTACTTC. Amino acids: CASSLGLRGTRSDHEQYF. V and J are TRBV5-1 and TRBJ2-7; 8 positions match TRBD2. V lost 0 bases to trimming and J lost 5 bases; unmatched junction nucleotides: 16. Germline V gene data show CDR1 as SGHRS and CDR2 as YFSETQ. The CDR3 length is 18 residues. The whole variable domain, filled in from reference TRBV5-1 and TRBJ2-7, reads KAGVTQTPRYLIKTRGQQVTLSCSPISGHRSVSWYQQTPGQGLQFLFEYFSETQRNKGNFPGRFSGRQFSNSRSEMNVSTLELGDSALYLCASSLGLRGTRSDHEQYFGPGTRLTVT.

Notes on this clone: The sample carries other DNA sequences with the same CDR3. The rearrangement joins TRBV10-3 to TRBJ2-7; 9 bases align to TRBD1. The CDR3 length is 13 residues. Per germline, CDR1 ENHRY and CDR2 SYGVKD. The V gene end was trimmed by 3 bases and the J gene end by 5 bases; junction bases not matched to a gene: 2. The CDR3 loop reads CAISDGTGNEQYF. For the CDR3, the DNA is TGTGCCATCAGTGACGGGACAGGGAACGAGCAGTACTTC.

This chain joins TRBV2 and TRBJ2-3; D perhaps matches TRBD2 (6 bases). The germline CDR1 and CDR2 sequences are SNHLY and FYNNEI. Trimming removed 0 bases at V and 3 bases at J, with 13 bases between. The CDR3 is made up of 16 amino acids. CDR3 coding DNA: TGTGCCAGCAGTGAAGCCTCCCCTAGCGTTACAGATACGCAGTATTTT. Its protein is CASSEASPSVTDTQYF.

Comments on this clone: Other DNA variants within this sample encode the same CDR3. This chain connects TRBV7-9 to TRBJ1-4, with 11 bases that match TRBD1. Trimming cost V 1 base and J 1 base; bases outside gene matches: 2. CDR1 and CDR2 (germline): SEHNR, FQNEAQ (reference sequence). The length of the CDR3 is 17 residues. The CDR3 sequence: CASSLGDRGGTNEKLFF. As DNA, the CDR3 is TGTGCCAGCAGCTTAGGGGACAGGGGGGGAACTAATGAAAAACTGTTTTTT.

The rearrangement joins TRBV28 to TRBJ1-5; D possibly corresponds to TRBD1 (5 bases). The CDR3 consists of 16 residues. The germline V gene has CDR1 MDHEN and CDR2 SYDVKM. The ends were cut back, 5 bases at V and 0 bases at J, with 14 bases in the middle. The CDR3 region has the DNA TGTGCCAGCAGTCTCCGAAAGACAGATAGCAATCAGCCCCAGCATTTT. This gives the protein CASSLRKTDSNQPQHF.

The chain is built from TRBV21-1 and TRBJ1-6. TRBV21-1 is flagged as a pseudogene. CDR3 length: 12 residues. This chain's CDR3 is CASSKVNSPLHF. The CDR3 DNA reads as TGTGCCAGCAGCAAAGTTAATTCACCCCTCCACTTT.

V usage is TRBV13 and J usage is TRBJ1-2; TRBD1 aligns across 7 bases. Germline CDR1 reads PRHDT; CDR2 reads FYEKMQ (reference sequence). J was trimmed by 4 bases and V by 5 bases; bases with no gene match: 13. The CDR3 covers 16 residues. The CDR3 nucleotides read TGTGCCAGCAGCAGGAGAGATGCGACAGGGATCTATGGCTACACCTTC. It specifies CASSRRDATGIYGYTF.

The chain uses TRBV10-1 and TRBJ2-3, with D uncertain. V gave up 6 bases and J gave up 5 bases, with 9 bases separating them. CDR1 is WNHNN and CDR2 is SYGVQD in the germline V gene (reference sequence). This CDR3 spans 12 amino acids. CDR3 coding DNA: TGCGCCAGCAGGACCGCGGTAGATACGCAGTATTTT. Amino acid sequence: CASRTAVDTQYF.

The chain recombines TRBV19 with TRBJ1-1, with D maybe TRBD1 (5 bases). V dropped 3 bases and J dropped 1 base, with 9 bases sitting between them. Germline values: CDR1 LNHDA, CDR2 SQIVND (reference sequence). There are 14 residues in the CDR3. In nucleotides, the CDR3 is TGTGCCAGTAGTATGGAAACAGGGAACACTGAAGCTTTCTTT. This translates into CASSMETGNTEAFF.